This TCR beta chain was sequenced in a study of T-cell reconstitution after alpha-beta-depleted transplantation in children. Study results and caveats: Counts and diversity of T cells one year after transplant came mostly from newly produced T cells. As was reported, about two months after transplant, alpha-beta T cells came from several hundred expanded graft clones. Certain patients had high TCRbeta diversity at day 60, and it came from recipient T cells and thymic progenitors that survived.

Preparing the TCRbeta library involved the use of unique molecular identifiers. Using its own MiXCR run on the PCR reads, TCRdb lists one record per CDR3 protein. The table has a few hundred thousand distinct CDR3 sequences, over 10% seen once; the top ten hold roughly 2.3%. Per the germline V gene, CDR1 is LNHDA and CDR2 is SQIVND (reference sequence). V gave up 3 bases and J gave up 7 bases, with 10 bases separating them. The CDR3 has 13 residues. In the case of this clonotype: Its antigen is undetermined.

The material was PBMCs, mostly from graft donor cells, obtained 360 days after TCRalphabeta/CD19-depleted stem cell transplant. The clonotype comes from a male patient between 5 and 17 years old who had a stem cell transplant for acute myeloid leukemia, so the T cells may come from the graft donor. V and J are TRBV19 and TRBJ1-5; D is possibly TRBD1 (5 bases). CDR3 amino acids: CASSMGVSQPQHF. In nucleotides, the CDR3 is TGTGCCAGTAGTATGGGGGTCAGCCAGCCCCAGCATTTT.